Sequencing of this T cell receptor (beta chain) was carried out in a study of cytomegalovirus exposure and HLA in healthy donors. Study-level points and caveats: In a later analysis, a missense DCLRE1C variant was linked to TCR beta V- and J-gene trimming.

PCR primers comprised 60 Vbeta and 13 Jbeta primers. Some clones are missing from TCRdb's copy, which holds only in-frame ones; the method was immunoSEQ multiplex PCR. The table has 120,000 or so clones, 82% seen once. Germline V CDR1 and CDR2: SGDLS, YYNGEE. This CDR3 comprises 15 residues. V dropped 1 base and J dropped 5; count of bases not matched to a gene: 5. Healthy bone marrow donors made up the donors. Despite likely unrecorded immune exposures, the donors were nominally healthy at the time of sampling. On this clone: Its cognate antigen is unknown.

Sample: PBMCs. V usage is TRBV9 and J usage is TRBJ1-5; TRBD1 agrees at 8 bases. The TCR originated in a male donor in good health and CMV-seropositive. The CDR3, as DNA: TGTGCCAGCAGCGTATCAGGGGGCGAGGATCAGCCCCAGCATTTT. Amino acid sequence: CASSVSGGEDQPQHF.